These 10 T cell receptor beta chains came from one sample sequenced in a study of shared T cell receptors in the human thymus. The repertoire was sequenced with immunoSEQ multiplex PCR; TCRdb's copy has only in-frame clones and lacks some. Of hundreds of thousands of clones listed, approximately 88% were seen once; the top ten hold 0.0085% to 0.012%. Separately, the same data were catalogued under a study of human thymus T cells.

Source material: thymocytes. These receptors all come from a boy in the first two years of life with a congenital heart defect.

This clone has a handful of counts. J is TRBJ2-1 and V is TRBV19; no clear D. The CDR3 length is 16 residues. Germline V gene sequence: CDR1 LNHDA, CDR2 SQIVND (reference sequence). Deletions cut 7 bases from V and 7 bases from J, with 23 bases between. CDR3 protein: CASMDLIQTSRNEQFF. The CDR3 nucleotides are TGTGCCAGTATGGATTTGATACAGACCAGTCGGAATGAGCAGTTCTTC.

The chain joins TRBV5-6 to TRBJ2-1; D possibly corresponds to TRBD1 (5 bases). The ends were cut back, 0 bases at V and 5 bases at J, with 9 bases in the middle. This CDR3 region has 14 residues. Germline values: CDR1 SGHDT, CDR2 YYEEEE. The CDR3 coding sequence is TGTGCCAGCAGCTTGGCGAGCAGGGACAATGAGCAGTTCTTC. Protein product: CASSLASRDNEQFF.

This rearrangement joins TRBV6-8 to TRBJ2-5, with D tentatively TRBD1 (5 bases). Per germline, CDR1 MNHGY and CDR2 SAAAGT. Trimming shortened V by 6 bases and J by 1 base, and 15 bases separated the two germline ends. This CDR3 is built from 15 residues. In nucleotides, the CDR3 is TGTGCCAGCAGCCCCCCCACGGACACCCAAGAGACCCAGTACTTC. Amino acids: CASSPPTDTQETQYF.

The J gene is TRBJ2-7, the V gene TRBV6-1; 7 bases agree with TRBD1. The CDR3 is made up of 12 amino acids. Germline CDR1 and CDR2: MNHNS and SASEGT. The ends lost 8 bases at V and 5 bases at J; junction bases unmatched: 6. DNA for the CDR3: TGTGCCAGCGGGAGAGACAGGGACGAGCAGTACTTC. This sequence encodes CASGRDRDEQYF.

This chain joins TRBV11-3 and TRBJ2-7, with unresolved D. The V and J ends lost 1 base and 4 bases respectively, with 14 bases between them. Germline V lookup: CDR1 SGHNT, CDR2 YENEEA. The CDR3 spans 15 residues. CDR3 residues: CASSLGGRSKYEQYF. Here the CDR3 DNA reads TGTGCCAGCAGCTTAGGCGGCAGATCTAAATACGAGCAGTACTTC.

The genes are TRBV21-1 and TRBJ2-7; TRBD2 is the table's D call, not checked against the DNA. TRBV21-1 is tagged as a pseudogene. The CDR3 runs to 17 residues. CDR3 DNA: TGTGCCAGCAGCAAAGTAGAAAGTCGCAAAACTTCCTACGAGCAGTACTTC. As protein: CASSKVESRKTSYEQYF.

The rearrangement uses TRBV5-8 and TRBJ2-1, with 7 bases matching TRBD1. The germline V gene encodes CDR1 SGHTS and CDR2 YDEGEE. With 1 base clipped from V and 5 bases from J, the junction kept 6 bases outside the gene matches. CDR3 length equals 15 residues. The CDR3 spells CASSLRGQTHNEQFF. DNA of the CDR3: TGTGCCAGCAGCTTGCGGGGACAGACCCACAATGAGCAGTTCTTC.

The chain couples TRBV4-1 to TRBJ1-5; D might be TRBD1 (5 bases). V was clipped by 1 base and J by 8 bases, with 27 bases between them. The CDR3 has 19 residues. The germline V gene has CDR1 MGHRA and CDR2 YSYEKL. The CDR3 bases are TGCGCCAGCAGCCAAGGTAGGAGGGGCCGAGGGCAGGGACTCGAGCCCCAGCATTTT. It codes for CASSQGRRGRGQGLEPQHF.

The chain joins TRBV11-3 to TRBJ2-7; TRBD2 is a possible D gene (6 bases). This CDR3 is 14 amino acids long. Trimming took off 5 bases at V and 2 bases at J, with 13 bases between the two ends. Germline V gene lookup returns CDR1 SGHNT and CDR2 YENEEA. The CDR3 nucleotides are TGTGCCAGCAGCCCCGGGAGCGGTACCTACGAGCAGTACTTC. Its protein is CASSPGSGTYEQYF.

The chain recombines TRBV27 with TRBJ1-1, with TRBD1 identical over 7 bases. Germline V CDR1 and CDR2: MNHEY, SMNVEV (reference sequence). This CDR3 has 17 residues. The J segment lost 4 bases and the V segment lost 6 bases, leaving 17 bases of the junction unmatched. CDR3 sequence: CASRRIDRAPSRTEAFF. The CDR3 bases are TGTGCCAGCAGGCGGATCGACAGGGCCCCTTCGCGCACTGAAGCTTTCTTT.